A single sample gave rise to the 13 T cell receptor beta chains below, sequenced in a study of blood T cell repertoires in COVID-19. Only in-frame clones appear in the TCRdb table, and some are missing; sequencing was by immunoSEQ multiplex PCR. This table holds roughly 54,000 clones, 91% found once. The sample consisted of peripheral blood. All receptors come from a woman aged 60 to 75 with active or convalescent COVID-19.

The chain is built from TRBV24-1 and TRBJ2-2, with D possibly being TRBD1 (5 bases). Germline CDR1 is KGHDR and CDR2 is SFDVKD. V lost 12 bases to trimming and J lost 1 base, with 14 bases between them. The CDR3 extends over 14 amino acids. The CDR3 reads CASGSTVNTGELFF. In nucleotides, the CDR3 is TGTGCCTCCGGCTCGACAGTGAACACCGGGGAGCTGTTTTTT.

This chain connects TRBV4-2 to TRBJ2-3; 8 bases agree with TRBD2. In germline, CDR1 is LGHNA, CDR2 YNFKEQ. The length of the CDR3 is 17 residues. The J segment lost 0 bases and the V segment lost 0 bases, leaving 5 bases of the junction unmatched. CDR3 bases: TGTGCCAGCAGCCAAGATGATGTAGCGGGAAGCACAGATACGCAGTATTTT. Amino acids: CASSQDDVAGSTDTQYF.

The CDR3 protein is CASSLSWTGRTEAFF. CDR3 nucleotide sequence: TGTGCCAGCAGTCTCAGTTGGACAGGGCGCACTGAAGCTTTCTTT. The J gene is TRBJ1-1, the V gene TRBV6-2 or TRBV6-3; 8 bases agree with TRBD1. Trimming at V came to 5 bases and at J to 4 bases, leaving 9 bases not matched to a gene. Germline loops: CDR1 MNHEY, CDR2 SVGEGT. The CDR3 has 15 residues.

V usage is TRBV7-9 and J usage is TRBJ1-5; TRBD1 agrees at 7 bases. The CDR3 has 12 amino acids. V lost 5 bases, J lost 13 bases, and 8 bases stayed unmatched. CDR1 is SEHNR and CDR2 is FQNEAQ in the germline V gene (reference sequence). The CDR3 bases are TGTGCCAGCAGCCCAGAGACAGGGAAACAGCATTTT. Amino acid sequence: CASSPETGKQHF.

The V gene is TRBV6-6, the J gene TRBJ2-7; the match to TRBD1 covers 8 bases. The length of the CDR3 is 14 residues. Germline V gene data show CDR1 as MNHNY and CDR2 as SVGAGI (reference sequence). The junction had 8 bases not matched to a gene; V was cut back by 6 bases and J by 4 bases. CDR3 DNA sequence: TGTGCCAGCAGGGCAGGACAGGGCGCTTACGAGCAGTACTTC. Translated, it gives CASRAGQGAYEQYF.

This chain uses TRBV6-6 with TRBJ2-7, with 11 bases lining up with TRBD1. The CDR3 consists of 14 residues. Germline V gives CDR1 MNHNY, CDR2 SVGAGI (reference sequence). Germline trimming cut 2 bases from V and 3 bases from J; bases unmatched to any gene: 0. The CDR3 region has the DNA TGTGCCAGCAGTTACGGGACAGGGGGCTACGAGCAGTACTTC. It yields the protein CASSYGTGGYEQYF.

This chain connects TRBV30 to TRBJ1-1; maybe TRBD1 (5 bases). V lost 2 bases, J lost 6 bases, and 13 bases lay in between. CDR3 length: 13 amino acids. Germline V gives CDR1 GTSNPN, CDR2 SVGIG (reference sequence). CDR3 residues: CAWSLSRVSEAFF. As DNA, the CDR3 is TGTGCCTGGAGTCTTAGCAGGGTTTCTGAAGCTTTCTTT.

This sequence joins TRBV7-3 and TRBJ2-1; TRBD2 matches 14 bases. The trim removed 7 bases at V and 7 bases at J, leaving 6 bases unmatched. This CDR3 region has 15 residues. Per the germline V gene, CDR1 is SGHTA and CDR2 is FQGTGA. CDR3 in amino acids: CASTAGTSGSNEQFF. The CDR3 bases are TGTGCCAGCACCGCCGGGACTAGCGGGAGTAATGAGCAGTTCTTC.

In its sample, this clone was seen once. The genes are TRBV7-2 and TRBJ2-3; 7 nucleotides align to TRBD1. This CDR3 is built from 16 residues. Unmatched junction bases numbered 10, after V lost 4 bases and J lost 3 bases. Germline V gives CDR1 SGHTA, CDR2 FQGNSA. CDR3 amino acids: CASSSRRTGGTDTQYF. The DNA of the CDR3 is TGTGCCAGCAGCTCTCGTCGGACAGGCGGGACAGATACGCAGTATTTT.

Judged by abundance, this clone is medium-sized (0.01 to 0.1%). J is TRBJ2-7 and V is TRBV27, with 10 bases identical to TRBD1. This CDR3 contains 16 residues. The germline V gene has CDR1 MNHEY and CDR2 SMNVEV (reference sequence). Trimming took 2 bases from V and 5 from J; bases not matched to a gene: 9. In DNA form, the CDR3 reads TGTGCCAGCAGTTTAAGCGACAGGGGGCGATCCCACGAGCAGTACTTC. The encoded protein is CASSLSDRGRSHEQYF.

The chain is built from TRBV6-5 and TRBJ2-3; weak D call: TRBD1 (6 bases). V was clipped by 7 bases and J by 3 bases, with 11 bases between them. This CDR3 spans 13 amino acids. Germline CDR1 is MNHEY and CDR2 is SVGAGI. CDR3 in amino acids: CASIPRGTDTQYF. The CDR3 DNA follows: TGTGCCAGCATCCCCAGGGGAACAGATACGCAGTATTTT.

The chain carries TRBV5-1 and TRBJ1-3, with TRBD1 matching over 7 bases. Germline V gives CDR1 SGHRS, CDR2 YFSETQ. This CDR3 contains 16 residues. The V segment lost 4 bases and the J segment 0 bases; nucleotides outside the gene matches: 7. CDR3 coding DNA: TGCGCCAGCAGCCCCGGACAGGACACCTCTGGAAACACCATATATTTT. Translation: CASSPGQDTSGNTIYF.

This sequence joins TRBV29-1 and TRBJ2-7, with 8 bases matching TRBD1. CDR3 length equals 12 residues. Germline CDR1 reads SQVTM; CDR2 reads ANQGSEA. With V trimmed by 4 bases and J by 4 bases, 3 bases remained unmatched. CDR3 sequence: CSVGGTGYEQYF. CDR3 in DNA: TGCAGCGTTGGGGGGACAGGTTACGAGCAGTACTTC.